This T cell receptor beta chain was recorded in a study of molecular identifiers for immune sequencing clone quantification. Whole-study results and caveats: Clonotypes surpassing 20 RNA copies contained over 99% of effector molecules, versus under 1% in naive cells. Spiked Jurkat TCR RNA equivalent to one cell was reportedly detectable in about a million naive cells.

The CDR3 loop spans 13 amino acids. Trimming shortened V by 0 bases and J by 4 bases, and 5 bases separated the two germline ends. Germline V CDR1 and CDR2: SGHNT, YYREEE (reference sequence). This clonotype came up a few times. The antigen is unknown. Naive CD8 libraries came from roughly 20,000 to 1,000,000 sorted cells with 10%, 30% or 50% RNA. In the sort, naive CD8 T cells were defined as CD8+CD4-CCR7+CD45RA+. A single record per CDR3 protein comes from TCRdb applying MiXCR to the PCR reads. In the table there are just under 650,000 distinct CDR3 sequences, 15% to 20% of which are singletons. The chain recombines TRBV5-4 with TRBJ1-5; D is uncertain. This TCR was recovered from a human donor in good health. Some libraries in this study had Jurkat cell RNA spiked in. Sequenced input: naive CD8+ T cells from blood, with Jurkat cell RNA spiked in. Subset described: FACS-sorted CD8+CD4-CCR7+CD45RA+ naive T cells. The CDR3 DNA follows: TGTGCCAGCAGCTTGGACGATAATCAGCCCCAGCATTTT. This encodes CASSLDDNQPQHF. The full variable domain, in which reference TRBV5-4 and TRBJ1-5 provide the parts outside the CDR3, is ETGVTQSPTHLIKTRGQQVTLRCSSQSGHNTVSWYQQALGQGPQFIFQYYREEENGRGNFPPRFSGLQFPNYSSELNVNALELDDSALYLCASSLDDNQPQHFGDGTRLSIL.